This T cell receptor beta chain stems from a study of response to subunit inactivated influenza vaccine. From the RT-PCR reads, TCRdb called clonotypes with MiXCR, one entry per CDR3 protein. Among approximately 310,000 distinct CDR3 sequences listed, 21% were seen once. Germline assignment: CDR1 KGHSH and CDR2 LQKENI. Trimming removed 1 base at V and 7 bases at J, with 19 bases between. The CDR3 spans 16 residues. This clonotype showed up many times. Its antigen is not known. Study-wide results and caveats: The authors suggested that few new T cells are recruited per seasonal influenza vaccination.

This specimen consisted of PBMCs from blood, obtained approximately 20 months after vaccination. The chain couples TRBV18 to TRBJ1-1, with D perhaps matching TRBD1 (5 bases). The clonotype comes from a man aged 45-69 years who received an inactivated influenza vaccine. This chain's CDR3 is CASSPLPGTGWNEAFF. For the CDR3, the DNA is TGTGCCAGCTCACCACTTCCCGGGACGGGGTGGAATGAAGCTTTCTTT.